This TCR beta chain was retrieved from a study of Ad26.COV2.S vaccination and SARS-CoV-2 variants. Turning to the study itself: Into the muscle, Ad26.COV2.S was dosed once or twice, 56 days apart.

This table comes from immunoSEQ multiplex PCR, and its TCRdb copy is limited to in-frame clones, with some not included. The sample shows about 420,000 clones, approximately 87% of them seen only once. The count of this clone is one. Its specificity is unknown. V was clipped by 2 bases and J by 4 bases; unmatched bases: 14. This CDR3 spans 18 amino acids. Per germline, CDR1 MGHRA and CDR2 YSYEKL. Study outcomes and limitations: Responses of spike-specific T cells (both CD8+ and CD4+) reportedly showed substantial breadth after vaccination.

Described treatment: roughly 20 received Ad26.COV2.S at low or high dose, single or two shots; 5 received placebo; per-sample allocation not given. Specimen acquisition occurred on day 63 following the initial vaccine or placebo injection. An adult donor aged 18-55 years was enrolled in Boston. The TCR comes from a person aged 18 to 65 who received the Ad26.COV2.S COVID-19 vaccine or a placebo. V and J are TRBV4-1 and TRBJ2-3; TRBD2 matches 8 bases. Here the sequenced sample was peripheral blood, taken in a trial of Ad26.COV2.S vaccine versus placebo. CDR3 sequence reads: CASSQPPGAGGPPDTQYF. In DNA form, the CDR3 reads TGCGCCAGCAGCCAACCCCCTGGGGCGGGGGGTCCTCCAGATACGCAGTATTTT.